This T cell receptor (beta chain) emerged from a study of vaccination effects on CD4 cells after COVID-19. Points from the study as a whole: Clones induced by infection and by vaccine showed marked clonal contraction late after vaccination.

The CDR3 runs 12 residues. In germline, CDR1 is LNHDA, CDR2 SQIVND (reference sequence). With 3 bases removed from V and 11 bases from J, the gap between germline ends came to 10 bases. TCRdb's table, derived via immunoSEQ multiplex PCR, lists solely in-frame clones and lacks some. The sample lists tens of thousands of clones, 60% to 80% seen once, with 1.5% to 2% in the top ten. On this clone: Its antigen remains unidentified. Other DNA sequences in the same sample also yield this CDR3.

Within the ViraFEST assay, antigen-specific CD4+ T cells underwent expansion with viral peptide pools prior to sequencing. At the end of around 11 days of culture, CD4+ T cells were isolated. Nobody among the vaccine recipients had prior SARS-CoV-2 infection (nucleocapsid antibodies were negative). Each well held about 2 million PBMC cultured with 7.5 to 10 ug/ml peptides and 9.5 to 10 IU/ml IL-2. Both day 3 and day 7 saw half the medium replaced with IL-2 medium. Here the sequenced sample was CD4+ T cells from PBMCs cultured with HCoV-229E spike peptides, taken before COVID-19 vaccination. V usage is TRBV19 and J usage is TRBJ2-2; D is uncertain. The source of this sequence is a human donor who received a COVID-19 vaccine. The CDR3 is CASSIRAGELFF. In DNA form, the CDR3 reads TGTGCCAGTAGTATTAGAGCAGGCGAGCTGTTTTTT.